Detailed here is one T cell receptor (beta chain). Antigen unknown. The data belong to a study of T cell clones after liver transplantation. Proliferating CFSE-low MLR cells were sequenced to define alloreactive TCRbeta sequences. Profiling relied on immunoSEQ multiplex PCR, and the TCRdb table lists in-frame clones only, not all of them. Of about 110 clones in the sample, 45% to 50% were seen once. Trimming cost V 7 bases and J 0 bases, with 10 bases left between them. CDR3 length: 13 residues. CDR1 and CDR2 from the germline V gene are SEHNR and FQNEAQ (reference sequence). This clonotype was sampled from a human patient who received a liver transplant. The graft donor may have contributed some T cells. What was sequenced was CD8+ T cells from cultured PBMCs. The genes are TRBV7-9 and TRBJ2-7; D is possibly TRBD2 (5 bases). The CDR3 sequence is CASIPRDSYEQYF. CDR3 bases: TGTGCCAGCATCCCCCGGGACTCCTACGAGCAGTACTTC.